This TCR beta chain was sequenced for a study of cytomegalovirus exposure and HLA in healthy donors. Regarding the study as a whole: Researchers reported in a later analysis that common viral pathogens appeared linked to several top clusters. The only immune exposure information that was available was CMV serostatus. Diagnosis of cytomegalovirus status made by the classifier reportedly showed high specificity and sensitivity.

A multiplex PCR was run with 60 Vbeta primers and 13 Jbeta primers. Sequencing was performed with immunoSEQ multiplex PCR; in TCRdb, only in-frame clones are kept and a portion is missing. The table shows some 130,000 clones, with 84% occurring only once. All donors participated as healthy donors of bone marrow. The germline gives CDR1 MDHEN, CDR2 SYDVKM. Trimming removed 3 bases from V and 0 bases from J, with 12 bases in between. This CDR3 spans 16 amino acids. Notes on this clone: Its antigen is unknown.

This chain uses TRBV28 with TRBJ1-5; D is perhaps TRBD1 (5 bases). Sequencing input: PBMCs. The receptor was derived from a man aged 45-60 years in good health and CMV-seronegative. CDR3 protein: CASSLLPGYSNQPQHF. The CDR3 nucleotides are TGTGCCAGCAGTTTGCTGCCAGGGTATAGCAATCAGCCCCAGCATTTT.